The rows below give T cell receptor beta chains drawn from one sample of a study of a mutant IDH1 vaccine in newly diagnosed glioma. The repertoire was sequenced with immunoSEQ multiplex PCR; TCRdb's copy has only in-frame clones and lacks some. Seen here are about 67,000 clones, 75% to 90% observed once, and the top ten hold 3.5% to 4.5%. These receptors are not linked to any known antigen. The sample consisted of PBMCs, taken from a glioma patient whose treatment included an IDH1 peptide vaccine. These receptors all stem from a man younger than 40 with glioma. The CDR3 runs from the conserved cysteine through the conserved F or W. A D gene is named only where the DNA matches it firmly. Some rows mark clone size as missing; the rest say once, few, many or name a class of expanded clone.

TGCAGCGCCTGGACAGGGGGAGGCAATGAGCAGTTCTTC	CSAWTGGGNEQFF	TRBJ2-1	.	TRBV29-1	TRBD1
TGTGCCAGCAGCCAAGATGGAGCGGGGGGGCACAATGAGCAGTTCTTC	CASSQDGAGGHNEQFF	TRBJ2-1	.	TRBV4-2	TRBD2
TGTGCCAGTAGTACGAGACAGGGTGGTTCACCCCTCCACTTT	CASSTRQGGSPLHF	TRBJ1-6	.	TRBV19	TRBD1
TGTGCCAGCTCACCACTTGGGGATCCAGAAAAACTGTTTTTT	CASSPLGDPEKLFF	TRBJ1-4	.	TRBV18	.
TGTGCCAGTAGTATAGTATCGACAGGGGGATCACCCCTCCACTTT	CASSIVSTGGSPLHF	TRBJ1-6	.	TRBV19	TRBD1
TGTGCCAGCAGTTTATTGTTGACACTGAATCAGCCCCAGCATTTT	CASSLLLTLNQPQHF	TRBJ1-5	.	TRBV28	.
TGCGCCAGCAGCTTGGGACCCCCGGCCTACGAGCAGTACTTC	CASSLGPPAYEQYF	TRBJ2-7	.	TRBV5-1	.
TGCGCCAGCAGCCGGGGGCCCACTAGCGGGGCGGCAGATACGCAGTATTTT	CASSRGPTSGAADTQYF	TRBJ2-3	.	TRBV4-1	TRBD2
TGTGCCAGTAGTGCCGGGACAGGAGGCTACGAGCAGTACTTC	CASSAGTGGYEQYF	TRBJ2-7	.	TRBV19	TRBD1
TGCGCCAGCAGCTTGCTAGCGGCGGGGGACACCGGGGAGCTGTTTTTT	CASSLLAAGDTGELFF	TRBJ2-2	.	TRBV5-1	TRBD2
TGTGCCAGCAGCTTGGCCTTTCTCACAGCCCTGGAATCACCCCTCCACTTT	CASSLAFLTALESPLHF	TRBJ1-6	.	TRBV5-5	.
TGTGCCAGTAGTACAGGACAGGGGATCGATCAGCCCCAGCATTTT	CASSTGQGIDQPQHF	TRBJ1-5	.	TRBV19	TRBD1
TGTGCCAGCAGTAATAGTGAAAAACTGTTTTTT	CASSNSEKLFF	TRBJ1-4	.	TRBV6-5	.
TGCAGCGCTGGACAGAGCAATCAGCCCCAGCATTTT	CSAGQSNQPQHF	TRBJ1-5	.	TRBV29-1	.
TGTGCCAGCAGAAGCATTGCAGGGGATGTTTCACCCCTCCACTTT	CASRSIAGDVSPLHF	TRBJ1-6	.	TRBV2	.
TGTGCCATCACCAGGACTGCAGGAGACACTGAAGCTTTCTTT	CAITRTAGDTEAFF	TRBJ1-1	.	TRBV10-3	.
TGTGCCAGCAGCCCCCCGTCGCAGTCGGGGATCTTC	CASSPPSQSGIF	TRBJ2-7	.	TRBV7-2	.
TGCAGCGCTACCTCGGGGGAAAAGAACACTGAAGCTTTCTTT	CSATSGEKNTEAFF	TRBJ1-1	.	TRBV29-1	.
TGTGCCAGCAGCTCCCTAGTCGAGCAGTACTTC	CASSSLVEQYF	TRBJ2-7	.	TRBV7-2	.
TGTGCCAGCAGTTACTCCGCAAGTTTAGCCAAAAACATTCAGTACTTC	CASSYSASLAKNIQYF	TRBJ2-4	.	TRBV6-6	.
TGTGCCAGTACTCCGGGACAGGGGATCGGAACGAGCCGAGAAAAACTGTTTTTT	CASTPGQGIGTSREKLFF	TRBJ1-4	.	TRBV19	TRBD1
TGTGCCAGCAGCGCGGACGGGGGGTTGAGTGGTTCACCCCTCCACTTT	CASSADGGLSGSPLHF	TRBJ1-6	.	TRBV11-2	.
TGTGCCAGCAGCGCAAACCGGGACAGGGCTTCCTCTGGGGCCAACGTCCTGACTTTC	CASSANRDRASSGANVLTF	TRBJ2-6	.	TRBV9	TRBD1
TGTGCCAGCAGCTTCAACCCGGGACAGGGTTTCTATGGCTACACCTTC	CASSFNPGQGFYGYTF	TRBJ1-2	.	TRBV9	TRBD1
TGTGCCAGCAGCTTGGCGGACAGTGAAGCTTTCTTT	CASSLADSEAFF	TRBJ1-1	few	TRBV5-6	.
TGTGCCAGCAGCTTTAAACGGGAGGTCTACGAGCAGTACTTC	CASSFKREVYEQYF	TRBJ2-7	.	TRBV5-6	TRBD2
TGCAGCGTTGAAGATGGCCCCGGTTGGAACACTGAAGCTTTCTTT	CSVEDGPGWNTEAFF	TRBJ1-1	.	TRBV29-1	.
TGTGCCAGCAGCAGCACGGAGACCTCTAACTATGGCTACACCTTC	CASSSTETSNYGYTF	TRBJ1-2	.	TRBV7-9	.
TGCGCCAGCAGCTCCTCCGGAGGTTCTGGAAACACCATATATTTT	CASSSSGGSGNTIYF	TRBJ1-3	.	TRBV5-1	.
TGTGCCAGCAGCTTGGGAGGACAGGTTCATATGGGGGGGAATGAGCAGTTCTTC	CASSLGGQVHMGGNEQFF	TRBJ2-1	.	TRBV5-6	.
TGTGCCAGCAGTGAATCATGGGTGAGCTCCTATAATTCACCCCTCCACTTT	CASSESWVSSYNSPLHF	TRBJ1-6	.	TRBV6-1	.
TGTGCCAGCAGCGTAGACACTAGCGGGGTCTACGAGCAGTACTTC	CASSVDTSGVYEQYF	TRBJ2-7	.	TRBV9	TRBD2
TGTGCCTGGAACCCGGGACAGGGTTTAATCGGGGAGCTGTTTTTT	CAWNPGQGLIGELFF	TRBJ2-2	.	TRBV30	TRBD1
TGTGCCTGGAGTGTTTTAGGGGGCCTAGAGACCCAGTACTTC	CAWSVLGGLETQYF	TRBJ2-5	.	TRBV30	TRBD1
TGTGCCAGCAGCGTAGCGGGGGGGGGCGCAGAGACCCAGTACTTC	CASSVAGGGAETQYF	TRBJ2-5	.	TRBV9	TRBD2
TGTGCCAGCAGCCCCGTCGGTCAGGACAATCAGCCCCAGCATTTT	CASSPVGQDNQPQHF	TRBJ1-5	.	TRBV27	.
TGTGCCAGCAGCTTACCCGGGACTAGCGGGGGAGAGTACGTCCACGGATGGTACGAGCAGTACTTC	CASSLPGTSGGEYVHGWYEQYF	TRBJ2-7	.	TRBV7-8	TRBD2
TGCGCCAGCAGTGAGGAAGGGACTCGCAATCAGCCCCAGCATTTT	CASSEEGTRNQPQHF	TRBJ1-5	few	TRBV10-2	.
TGTGCCAGCAGCGTAGTTCTTATGAACACTGAAGCTTTCTTT	CASSVVLMNTEAFF	TRBJ1-1	few	TRBV9	.
TGTGCCAGCAGTTACCAAATAGCGGGGGAAGAGACCCAGTACTTC	CASSYQIAGEETQYF	TRBJ2-5	.	TRBV6-5	TRBD2
TGTGCCAGCGCTGAGGGGAGACAGGCCGGAGGTCTGGACGCTGAAGCTTTCTTT	CASAEGRQAGGLDAEAFF	TRBJ1-1	.	TRBV27	.
TGTGCCAGCAGCCCGGGGGGCTCTGGGGCCAACGTCCTGACTTTC	CASSPGGSGANVLTF	TRBJ2-6	once	TRBV5-4	TRBD2
TGTGCCAGCAGTGAACGTGACAGGGGCGGCAATCAGCCCCAGCATTTT	CASSERDRGGNQPQHF	TRBJ1-5	.	TRBV6-1	TRBD1
TGTGCCAGCAGCTCAGGACAGGTGATTGAAGCTTTCTTT	CASSSGQVIEAFF	TRBJ1-1	few	TRBV7-9	TRBD1
TGTGCCAGTAGCGTACCGGGGTCCTATGGCTACACCTTC	CASSVPGSYGYTF	TRBJ1-2	.	TRBV19	.
TGCGCCAGCAGCCGAGACAGGGGAGATACCTACGAGCAGTACTTC	CASSRDRGDTYEQYF	TRBJ2-7	.	TRBV5-1	TRBD1
TGTGCCATCCCGGGTCCCACTATCTCTGGGGCCAACGTCCTGACTTTC	CAIPGPTISGANVLTF	TRBJ2-6	.	TRBV10-3	.